Following are 9 T cell receptor beta chains from one sample sequenced in a study of control samples from healthy donors and cancer patients. Data came from immunoSEQ multiplex PCR; TCRdb stores just in-frame clones and leaves some out. There are about 120,000 clones in the sample; roughly 91% occur only once, and over 2% lies in the top ten. What was sequenced was blood. These receptors all come from a woman in her 70s in good health.

J is TRBJ1-1 and V is TRBV15, with D unresolved. Germline V gene lookup returns CDR1 LNHNV and CDR2 YYDKDF (reference sequence). The CDR3 consists of 13 residues. Trimming stripped 1 base from V and 6 bases from J, with 9 bases between. CDR3 sequence (DNA): TGTGCCACCAGCAGAGCACCCGGGGCTGAAGCTTTCTTT. Protein product: CATSRAPGAEAFF.

The chain joins TRBV23-1 to TRBJ2-7; possibly TRBD1 or TRBD2 for D (5 bases each). TRBV23-1 counts as an open reading frame of uncertain function. The CDR3 has 14 residues. Between the trimmed V and J ends, which lost 8 bases and 7 bases, there was a span of 21 bases. CDR3 DNA: TGCGCCAGCGGGGTGAGGGCAGGGAAAACAGAGCAGTACTTC. Translation: CASGVRAGKTEQYF.

The chain carries TRBV18 and TRBJ1-1, with TRBD1 matching over 9 bases. J was trimmed by 7 bases and V by 2 bases; bases with no gene match: 11. The CDR3 covers 16 residues. CDR1 KGHSH and CDR2 LQKENI come from the germline V gene. The CDR3 nucleotides read TGTGCCAGCTCACCATCAGAGACAGGGGGGACCAGTGAAGCTTTCTTT. Protein sequence: CASSPSETGGTSEAFF.

The gene calls are TRBV7-2 and TRBJ2-7, with 12 bases lining up with TRBD1. Germline-derived CDR1 and CDR2 are SGHTA and FQGNSA. This CDR3 region has 15 residues. Unmatched junction bases numbered 6, after V lost 6 bases and J lost 3 bases. The DNA for the CDR3 is TGTGCCAGCAGGGCGGGGACAGGGGGCGGCTACGAGCAGTACTTC. Protein product: CASRAGTGGGYEQYF.

The chain couples TRBV21-1 to TRBJ1-6. TRBV21-1 is tagged as a pseudogene. The CDR3 runs 14 residues. The CDR3 here is CASSKSGGATPLHF. DNA for the CDR3: TGTGCCAGCAGCAAATCTGGCGGTGCGACACCCCTCCACTTT.

V is TRBV4-1 and J is TRBJ2-4; tentative D call: TRBD2 (6 bases). V shed 4 bases and J shed 3 bases, with 19 bases lying between them. This CDR3 contains 17 residues. Germline V gives CDR1 MGHRA, CDR2 YSYEKL. The CDR3 protein is CASSPPPGGVGKNIQYF. The CDR3 DNA follows: TGCGCCAGCAGCCCCCCCCCGGGCGGGGTTGGCAAAAACATTCAGTACTTC.

The J gene is TRBJ1-4, the V gene TRBV19; a weak D match, TRBD1 (6 bases). Per the germline V gene, CDR1 is LNHDA and CDR2 is SQIVND (reference sequence). Between the trimmed V and J ends, which lost 4 bases and 15 bases, there was a span of 24 bases. The CDR3 has 15 residues. Here the CDR3 reads CASSTLGGPGGLVFF. The DNA for the CDR3 is TGTGCCAGTAGTACGCTCGGGGGGCCCGGGGGCTTGGTGTTTTTT.

The V gene is TRBV7-9, the J gene TRBJ2-5; 11 nucleotides line up with TRBD2. There are 17 residues in the CDR3. Germline V gives CDR1 SEHNR, CDR2 FQNEAQ (reference sequence). After removal of 10 bases from V and 2 bases from J, the junction contained 15 bases not matched to a gene. DNA of the CDR3: TGTGCCACCCCGATAGGAGGGACTAGCGGCGAACAAGAGACCCAGTACTTC. Translated: CATPIGGTSGEQETQYF.

The CDR3 DNA reads as TGTGCCCGCGGGGGGGGGAATAGCAATCAGCCCCAGCATTTT. It encodes CARGGGNSNQPQHF. The chain employs TRBV3-1 (or the pseudogene TRBV3-2) and TRBJ1-5, with D perhaps matching TRBD1 (5 bases). The length of the CDR3 is 14 residues. Deletions cut 11 bases from V and 0 bases from J, with 14 bases between. CDR1 LGHDT and CDR2 YNNKEL come from the germline V gene (reference sequence).